Presented here are 18 T cell receptor beta chains from one specimen sequenced in a study of OX40 agonist ivuxolimab in advanced cancers. TCRdb's copy holds only in-frame clones and misses some; the assay was immunoSEQ multiplex PCR. There are roughly 20,000 clones in the sample; 82% occur only once, and approximately 3.1% lies in the top ten. Specimen: CD4+ or CD8+ T cells sorted from blood, collected in a trial of the OX40 agonist ivuxolimab. Every receptor here comes from an adult with an advanced solid tumor such as melanoma, head and neck, liver or kidney cancer.

This clone showed up just once. J is TRBJ1-2 and V is TRBV7-9; 8 bases line up with TRBD1. J was trimmed by 1 base and V by 11 bases; bases with no gene match: 9. Germline V gene data show CDR1 as SEHNR and CDR2 as FQNEAQ (reference sequence). The CDR3 extends over 14 amino acids. CDR3 sequence: CAGGTGVLNYGYTF. As DNA, the CDR3 is TGTGCCGGAGGGACAGGTGTCCTTAACTATGGCTACACCTTC.

The V call is TRBV5-1, the J call TRBJ1-1, with TRBD1 identical over 10 bases. The CDR3 length is 15 residues. V shed 0 bases and J 7 bases; nucleotides not matched to a gene: 6. Germline CDR1 SGHRS, CDR2 YFSETQ. The CDR3 loop is CASSLGGQGYDEAFF. CDR3 nucleotides: TGCGCCAGCAGCTTGGGGGGACAGGGGTACGATGAAGCTTTCTTT. Variable domain in full (rest from reference TRBV5-1 and TRBJ1-1): KAGVTQTPRYLIKTRGQQVTLSCSPISGHRSVSWYQQTPGQGLQFLFEYFSETQRNKGNFPGRFSGRQFSNSRSEMNVSTLELGDSALYLCASSLGGQGYDEAFFGQGTRLTVV.

The table lists this clone with a count of one. The chain employs TRBV4-1 and TRBJ1-5; D is undetermined. V was clipped by 1 base and J by 2 bases, with 12 bases between them. The CDR3 is 16 residues long. Germline CDR1 and CDR2: MGHRA and YSYEKL. The DNA for the CDR3 is TGCGCCAGCAGCCAAGGTCCCGGCAGAGGCAATCAGCCCCAGCATTTT. Protein: CASSQGPGRGNQPQHF.

This chain links TRBV19 with TRBJ1-4; 7 nucleotides align to TRBD1. V lost 4 bases to trimming and J lost 5 bases; unmatched junction nucleotides: 7. The CDR3 runs to 15 residues. The germline CDR1 and CDR2 sequences are LNHDA and SQIVND (reference sequence). CDR3 nucleotide sequence: TGTGCCAGTAGTAAAAGCCAGGGGGTAAATGAAAAACTGTTTTTT. Protein product: CASSKSQGVNEKLFF. Full variable domain (outside the CDR3, taken from reference TRBV19 and TRBJ1-4): DGGITQSPKYLFRKEGQNVTLSCEQNLNHDAMYWYRQDPGQGLRLIYYSQIVNDFQKGDIAEGYSVSREKKESFPLTVTSAQKNPTAFYLCASSKSQGVNEKLFFGSGTQLSVL.

The chain is built from TRBV5-1 and TRBJ2-3; D gene ambiguous. V was cut by 4 bases and J by 2 bases, with 8 bases left in between. Germline CDR1 reads SGHRS; CDR2 reads YFSETQ. The CDR3 length is 13 residues. Written as DNA, the CDR3 is TGCGCCAGCAGCCCCGAGCCCACAGATACGCAGTATTTT. Amino acid sequence: CASSPEPTDTQYF.

The gene calls are TRBV18 and TRBJ1-2; 7 bases fit TRBD1. CDR1 is KGHSH and CDR2 is LQKENI in the germline V gene. The CDR3 sequence is 14 residues long. V lost 2 bases to trimming and J lost 6 bases; unmatched junction nucleotides: 6. The chain's CDR3 is CASSPARGRDGYTF. CDR3 bases: TGTGCCAGCTCACCAGCCAGGGGGAGGGATGGCTACACCTTC. The full variable domain, with the rest looked up from reference TRBV18 and TRBJ1-2, is NAGVMQNPRHLVRRRGQEARLRCSPMKGHSHVYWYRQLPEEGLKFMVYLQKENIIDESGMPKERFSAEFPKEGPSILRIQQVVRGDSAAYFCASSPARGRDGYTFGSGTRLTVV.

This clone was detected only a few times. The CDR3 DNA sequence: TGTGCCAGCAGCTTAGCGAGGACTAGTCAGCAGTTCTTC. This gives the protein CASSLARTSQQFF. The chain recombines TRBV11-1 with TRBJ2-1; 7 bases match TRBD2. Per germline, CDR1 SGHAT and CDR2 FQDESV (reference sequence). The CDR3 is made up of 13 amino acids. Losses at the gene ends were 0 bases for V and 11 bases for J; bases not matched to a gene: 4.

The rearrangement links TRBV5-5 to TRBJ2-7; either TRBD1 or TRBD2 may fit D (5 bases each). CDR3 length equals 13 residues. Per the germline V gene, CDR1 is SGHKS and CDR2 is YYEKEE (reference sequence). Deletions cut 1 base from V and 3 bases from J, with 8 bases between. This CDR3 reads CASSLRDVYEQYF. The CDR3 region has the DNA TGTGCCAGCAGCTTGAGGGACGTCTACGAGCAGTACTTC.

The chain employs TRBV4-1 and TRBJ2-7; 8 bases agree with TRBD2. V gave up 4 bases and J gave up 2 bases; unmatched junction bases: 10. The germline CDR1 and CDR2 sequences are MGHRA and YSYEKL. The CDR3 consists of 16 residues. The CDR3 DNA sequence: TGCGCCAGCAGCCCCTGGAGGGTAGCGGGACCCTACGAGCAGTACTTC. Translation: CASSPWRVAGPYEQYF.

The chain recombines TRBV5-5 with TRBJ2-3, with TRBD2 as a possible D gene (5 bases). Germline CDR1 and CDR2: SGHKS and YYEKEE (reference sequence). V lost 4 bases to trimming and J lost 0 bases, with 15 bases between them. The CDR3 runs to 16 residues. In nucleotides, the CDR3 is TGTGCCAGCAGCGTTGCCCGGGGATTGAGCACAGATACGCAGTATTTT. This sequence encodes CASSVARGLSTDTQYF. Drawing the rest from reference TRBV5-5 and TRBJ2-3, the complete variable domain is DAGVTQSPTHLIKTRGQQVTLRCSPISGHKSVSWYQQVLGQGPQFIFQYYEKEERGRGNFPDRFSARQFPNYSSELNVNALLLGDSALYLCASSVARGLSTDTQYFGPGTRLTVL.

This sequence joins TRBV6-6 and TRBJ2-1, with 10 nucleotides matching TRBD1. CDR3 size: 16 residues. V trimming: 6 bases; J trimming: 7 bases; junction bases outside the gene matches: 12. CDR1 is MNHNY, CDR2 SVGAGI, per germline (reference sequence). The CDR3: CASSRTGTGVENEQFF. The CDR3 region has the DNA TGTGCCAGCAGCCGCACCGGGACAGGGGTAGAAAATGAGCAGTTCTTC.

This rearrangement joins TRBV5-5 to TRBJ1-4, with 8 bases lining up with TRBD1. Germline CDR1 and CDR2: SGHKS and YYEKEE (reference sequence). V dropped 3 bases and J dropped 5; count of bases not matched to a gene: 9. This CDR3 contains 16 residues. The CDR3 loop reads CASSSPDRGGNEKLFF. CDR3 sequence (DNA): TGTGCCAGCAGCTCTCCTGACAGGGGAGGAAATGAAAAACTGTTTTTT.

This clone was counted once. The chain uses TRBV5-1 and TRBJ1-2; 10 positions agree with TRBD1. Germline V CDR1 and CDR2: SGHRS, YFSETQ. J gave up 5 bases and V 0 bases, and 1 base lay outside the gene matches. This CDR3 region has 14 residues. This chain's CDR3 is CASSLGQGAYGYTF. In nucleotides, the CDR3 is TGCGCCAGCAGCTTGGGACAGGGGGCTTATGGCTACACCTTC.

The chain is built from TRBV18 and TRBJ2-5; no definite D call. The CDR3 extends over 17 amino acids. Trimming shortened V by 1 base and J by 2 bases, and 17 bases separated the two germline ends. Germline assignment: CDR1 KGHSH and CDR2 LQKENI. The CDR3 protein is CASSPLYLVSEQETQYF. CDR3 nucleotides: TGTGCCAGCTCACCACTTTATCTCGTATCGGAACAAGAGACCCAGTACTTC.

The V gene is TRBV6-5, the J gene TRBJ1-2, with TRBD1 matching over 8 bases. Germline V CDR1 and CDR2: MNHEY, SVGAGI. The CDR3 extends over 16 amino acids. Trimming at V came to 2 bases and at J to 7 bases, leaving 12 bases not matched to a gene. The DNA of the CDR3 is TGTGCCAGCAGTTACCGAGTATCAGGGGGCGCCGCTGGCTACACCTTC. It yields the protein CASSYRVSGGAAGYTF.

V and J are TRBV30 and TRBJ2-7; 9 bases map to TRBD1. The germline V gene encodes CDR1 GTSNPN and CDR2 SVGIG (reference sequence). This CDR3 is built from 15 residues. V shed 2 bases, J shed 6 bases, and the junction held 11 bases outside the gene matches. The CDR3 DNA is TGTGCCTGGAGTCCCCCCGGGACAGGGAACCGCGAGCAGTACTTC. Translation: CAWSPPGTGNREQYF.

The chain employs TRBV7-6 and TRBJ2-2; tentative D call: TRBD2 (6 bases). Germline lookup yields CDR1 SGHVS and CDR2 FNYEAQ. CDR3 length equals 14 residues. The ends were cut back, 4 bases at V and 1 base at J, with 7 bases in the middle. The CDR3 DNA reads TGTGCCAGCAGCTCGGGACTGAACACCGGGGAGCTGTTTTTT. This encodes CASSSGLNTGELFF.

The chain couples TRBV19 to TRBJ2-5, with D possibly TRBD1 on 6 matching bases. The CDR3 contains 14 residues. Trimming cost V 3 bases and J 5 bases, with 13 bases left between them. The V gene's germline CDR1 is LNHDA and CDR2 SQIVND (reference sequence). The CDR3 region is CASSMSTGFETQYF. DNA of the CDR3: TGTGCCAGTAGTATGTCGACAGGTTTTGAGACCCAGTACTTC.